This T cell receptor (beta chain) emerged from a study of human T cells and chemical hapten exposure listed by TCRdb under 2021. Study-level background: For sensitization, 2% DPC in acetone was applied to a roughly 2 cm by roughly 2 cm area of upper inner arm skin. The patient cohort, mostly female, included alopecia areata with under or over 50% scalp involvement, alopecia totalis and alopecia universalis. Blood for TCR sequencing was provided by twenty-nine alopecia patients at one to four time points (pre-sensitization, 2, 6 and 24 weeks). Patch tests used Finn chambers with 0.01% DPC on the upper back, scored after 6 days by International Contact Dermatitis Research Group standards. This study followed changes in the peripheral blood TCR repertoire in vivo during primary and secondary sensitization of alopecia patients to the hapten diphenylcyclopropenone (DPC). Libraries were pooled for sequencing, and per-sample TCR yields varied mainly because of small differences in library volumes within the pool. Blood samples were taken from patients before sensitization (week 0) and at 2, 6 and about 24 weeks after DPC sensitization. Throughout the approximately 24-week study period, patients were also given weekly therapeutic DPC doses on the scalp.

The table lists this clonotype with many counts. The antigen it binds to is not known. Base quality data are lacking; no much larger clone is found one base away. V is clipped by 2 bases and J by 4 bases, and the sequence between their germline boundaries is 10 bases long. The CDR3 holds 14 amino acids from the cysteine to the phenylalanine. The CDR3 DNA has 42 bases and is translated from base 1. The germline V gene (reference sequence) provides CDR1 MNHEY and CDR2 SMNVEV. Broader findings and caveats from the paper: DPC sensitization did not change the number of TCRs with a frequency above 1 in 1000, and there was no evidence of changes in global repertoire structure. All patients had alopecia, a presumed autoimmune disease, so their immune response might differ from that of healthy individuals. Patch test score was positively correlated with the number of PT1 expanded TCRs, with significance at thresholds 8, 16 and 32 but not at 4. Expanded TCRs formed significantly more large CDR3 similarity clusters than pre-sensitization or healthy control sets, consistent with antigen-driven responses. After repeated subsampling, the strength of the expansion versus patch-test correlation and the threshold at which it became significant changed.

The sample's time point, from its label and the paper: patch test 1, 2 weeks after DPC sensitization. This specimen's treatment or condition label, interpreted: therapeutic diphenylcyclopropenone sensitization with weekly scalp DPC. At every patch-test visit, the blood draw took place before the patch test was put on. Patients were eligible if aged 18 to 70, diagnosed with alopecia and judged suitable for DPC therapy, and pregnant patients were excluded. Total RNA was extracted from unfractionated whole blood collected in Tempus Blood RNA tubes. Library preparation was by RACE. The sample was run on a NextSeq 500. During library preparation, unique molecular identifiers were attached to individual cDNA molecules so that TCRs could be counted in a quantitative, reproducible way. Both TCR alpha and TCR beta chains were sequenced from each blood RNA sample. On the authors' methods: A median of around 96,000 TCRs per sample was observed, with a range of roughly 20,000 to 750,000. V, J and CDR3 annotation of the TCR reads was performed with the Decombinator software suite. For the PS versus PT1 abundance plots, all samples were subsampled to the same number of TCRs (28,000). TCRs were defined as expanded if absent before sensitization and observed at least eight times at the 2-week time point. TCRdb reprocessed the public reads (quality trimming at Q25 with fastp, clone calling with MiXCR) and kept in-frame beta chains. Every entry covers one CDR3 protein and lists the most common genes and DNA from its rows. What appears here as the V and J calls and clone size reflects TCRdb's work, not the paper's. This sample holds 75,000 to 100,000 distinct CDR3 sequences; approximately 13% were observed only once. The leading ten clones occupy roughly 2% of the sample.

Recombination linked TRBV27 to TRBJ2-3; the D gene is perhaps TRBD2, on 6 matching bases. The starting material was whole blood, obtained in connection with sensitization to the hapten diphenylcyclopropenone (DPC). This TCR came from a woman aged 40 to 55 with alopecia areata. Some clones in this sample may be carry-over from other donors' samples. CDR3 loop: CASSLGGISDTQYF. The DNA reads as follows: TGTGCCAGCAGTTTAGGGGGGATCTCAGATACGCAGTATTTT.